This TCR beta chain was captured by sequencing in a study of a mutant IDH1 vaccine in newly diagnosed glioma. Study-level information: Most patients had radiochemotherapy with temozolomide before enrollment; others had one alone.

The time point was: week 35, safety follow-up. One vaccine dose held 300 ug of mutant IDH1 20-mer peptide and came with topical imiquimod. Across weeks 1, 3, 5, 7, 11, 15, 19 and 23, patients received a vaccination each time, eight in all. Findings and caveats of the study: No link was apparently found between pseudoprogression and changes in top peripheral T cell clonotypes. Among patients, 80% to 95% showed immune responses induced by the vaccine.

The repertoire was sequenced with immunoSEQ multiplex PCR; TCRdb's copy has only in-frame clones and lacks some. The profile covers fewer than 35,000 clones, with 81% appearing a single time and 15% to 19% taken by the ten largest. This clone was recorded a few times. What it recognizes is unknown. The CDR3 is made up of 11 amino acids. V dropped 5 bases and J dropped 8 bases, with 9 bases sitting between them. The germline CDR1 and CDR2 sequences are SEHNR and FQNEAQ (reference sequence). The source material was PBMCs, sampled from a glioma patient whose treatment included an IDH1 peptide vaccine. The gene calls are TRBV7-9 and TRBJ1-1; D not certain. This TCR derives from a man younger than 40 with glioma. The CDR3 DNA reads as TGTGCCAGCAGCCAATCGCCCGAAGCTTTCTTT. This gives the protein CASSQSPEAFF.